The 11 T cell receptor beta chains in this list originate from one sample, sequenced in a study of regulatory T cells in long-lasting Graves disease. Time point described: newly diagnosed GD, antithyroid drugs for less than 3 months. Extracted RNA from PBMCs served as the source of the TCR library. Researchers made TCR beta libraries by using iRepertoire HTBI primers and running Arm-PCR on CDR3 regions. TCRdb reanalysed the multiplex PCR reads using MiXCR and keeps one entry per CDR3 protein. This sample has some 460,000 distinct CDR3 sequences; about 17% occur once, and the top ten carry about 12%. In addition, the sample was reused for a study of T cells in Graves' hyperthyroidism and ophthalmopathy.

The sample consisted of peripheral blood mononuclear cells (PBMCs), taken at new diagnosis, from a patient treated with antithyroid drugs. The receptors come from a man aged 35-49 years with Graves disease.

This clonotype showed up many times. The rearrangement uses TRBV2 and TRBJ2-3, with D perhaps matching TRBD2 (5 bases). Trimming took 11 bases from V and 6 from J, leaving 18 bases between them. This CDR3 comprises 13 residues. In germline, CDR1 is SNHLY, CDR2 FYNNEI. CDR3 nucleotide sequence: TGTGCCGGCGCGGGCCCCACCAGGGATACGCAGTATTTT. It translates to CAGAGPTRDTQYF.

This clonotype was seen at least ten times. CDR3 sequence: CASSLTSSSEQFF. DNA of the CDR3: TGTGCCAGCAGCTTGACTAGTTCCAGTGAGCAGTTCTTC. This chain joins TRBV11-1 and TRBJ2-1, with D possibly being TRBD2 (6 bases). The CDR3 loop spans 13 amino acids. Trimming pared 3 bases from V and 9 bases from J, leaving 12 bases between. CDR1 and CDR2 from the germline V gene are SGHAT and FQDESV (reference sequence).

Ten or more counts support this clonotype. The chain recombines TRBV2 with TRBJ2-7, with D uncertain. The CDR3 has 14 residues. Trimming removed 1 base at V and 2 bases at J, with 9 bases between. Germline CDR1 reads SNHLY; CDR2 reads FYNNEI. CDR3 protein: CASSEDVTPYEQYF. The DNA of the CDR3 is TGTGCCAGCAGTGAAGATGTAACTCCCTACGAGCAGTACTTC.

This clonotype was seen ten or more times. This chain connects TRBV5-1 to TRBJ1-5; 8 bases map to TRBD1. V was clipped by 4 bases and J by 5 bases; unmatched bases: 2. The V gene's germline CDR1 is SGHRS and CDR2 YFSETQ. CDR3 length equals 13 residues. Here the CDR3 reads CASSATGDQPQHF. The CDR3 region has the DNA TGCGCCAGCAGCGCGACAGGGGATCAGCCCCAGCATTTT.

At least ten counts were recorded for this clonotype. The gene calls are TRBV19 and TRBJ1-1; the D is unclear. Trimming left V 2 bases short and J 0 bases short, with 7 bases between. The CDR3 is 14 residues long. The germline V gene has CDR1 LNHDA and CDR2 SQIVND (reference sequence). CDR3: CASSISPVNTEAFF. Here the CDR3 DNA reads TGTGCCAGTAGTATAAGTCCTGTGAACACTGAAGCTTTCTTT.

This clonotype showed up many times. The chain carries TRBV6-1 and TRBJ2-7; the D gene is possibly TRBD2 (5 bases). V gave up 6 bases and J gave up 2 bases, with 17 bases separating them. Germline lookup yields CDR1 MNHNS and CDR2 SASEGT. CDR3 length: 15 amino acids. CDR3 sequence: CASRGRWTGTYEQYF. DNA of the CDR3: TGTGCCAGCAGAGGCCGATGGACGGGAACCTACGAGCAGTACTTC.

The table lists this clonotype with a few counts. The CDR3 sequence: CALKPEGGEQFF. The CDR3 region has the DNA TGTGCCCTTAAGCCCGAGGGGGGTGAGCAGTTCTTC. The rearrangement uses TRBV6-1 and TRBJ2-1; D assignment may be TRBD1 or TRBD2 (6 bases each). CDR1 MNHNS and CDR2 SASEGT come from the germline V gene. The CDR3 is 12 residues long. Deletions cut 11 bases from V and 9 bases from J, with 17 bases between.

This clonotype was detected many times. The rearrangement uses TRBV30 and TRBJ2-7; possible D gene TRBD2, 6 bases. The CDR3 contains 12 residues. CDR1 is GTSNPN, CDR2 SVGIG, per germline (reference sequence). V dropped 2 bases and J dropped 3 bases, with 8 bases sitting between them. The CDR3 DNA sequence: TGTGCCTGGAGTAACGGGGGCTACGAGCAGTACTTC. Translated: CAWSNGGYEQYF.

This clonotype occurred a few times. The genes are TRBV19 and TRBJ2-1; TRBD2 matches at 8 bases. TRBJ2-5 explains the end of the DNA better; the J call may be wrong. The CDR3 is made up of 19 amino acids. Germline V gives CDR1 LNHDA, CDR2 SQIVND (reference sequence). Here the CDR3 reads CASSPRFAGGPTRKETQYF. The DNA of the CDR3 is TGTGCCAGTAGTCCCCGCTTTGCGGGAGGACCCACGAGAAAAGAGACCCAGTACTTC.

In this sample, this clonotype turned up many times. The CDR3 region has the DNA TGTGCCAGCAGTTACCAGCCCCAGCATTTT. Residues: CASSYQPQHF. The chain is built from TRBV28 and TRBJ1-5; D not certain. Per germline, CDR1 MDHEN and CDR2 SYDVKM. Trimming shortened V by 4 bases and J by 7 bases, and 2 bases separated the two germline ends. The CDR3 is 10 residues long.

This clonotype was observed at least ten times. The rearrangement joins TRBV2 to TRBJ1-5, with D unresolved. The CDR3 length is 13 residues. CDR1 and CDR2 from the germline V gene are SNHLY and FYNNEI. The V end lost 3 bases, the J end lost 7 bases, and 10 bases lay between the germline ends. The CDR3 sequence is CASSESPAQPQHF. CDR3 sequence (DNA): TGTGCCAGCAGTGAGAGCCCCGCCCAGCCCCAGCATTTT.